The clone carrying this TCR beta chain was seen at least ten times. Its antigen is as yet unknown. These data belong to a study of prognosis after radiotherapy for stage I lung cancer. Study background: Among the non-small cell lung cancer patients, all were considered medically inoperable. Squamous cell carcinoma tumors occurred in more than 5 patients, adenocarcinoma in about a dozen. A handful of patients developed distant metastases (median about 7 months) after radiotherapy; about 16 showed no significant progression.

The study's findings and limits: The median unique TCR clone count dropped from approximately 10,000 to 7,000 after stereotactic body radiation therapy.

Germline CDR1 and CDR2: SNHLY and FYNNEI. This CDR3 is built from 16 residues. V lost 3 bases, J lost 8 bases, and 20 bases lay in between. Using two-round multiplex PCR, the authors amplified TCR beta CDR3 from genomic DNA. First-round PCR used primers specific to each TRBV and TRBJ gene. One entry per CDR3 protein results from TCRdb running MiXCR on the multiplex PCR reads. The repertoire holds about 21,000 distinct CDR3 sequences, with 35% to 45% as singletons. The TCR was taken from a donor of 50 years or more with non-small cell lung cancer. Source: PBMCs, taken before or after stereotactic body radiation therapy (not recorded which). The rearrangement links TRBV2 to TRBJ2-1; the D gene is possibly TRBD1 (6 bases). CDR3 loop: CASSDFGTPLGDEQFF. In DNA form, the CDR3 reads TGTGCCAGCAGTGATTTTGGGACACCCCTTGGGGATGAGCAGTTCTTC.